The source of this T cell receptor (beta chain) is a study of neurological immune-mediated disorders. About the study: The roughly 34 multiple sclerosis patients comprised some 31 that were relapsing-remitting and 3 that were secondary progressive. The study's findings and limits: The greatest TCR clonal expansion occurred in HTLV-1-associated myelopathy and the least in multiple sclerosis, which fell below healthy controls. None of the CDR3 amino acid sequences of expanded clones were shared across subjects, and this suggested private repertoires in all groups.

The CDR3 has 16 amino acids. Germline V gene data show CDR1 as MGHRA and CDR2 as YSYEKL. V was pared by 4 bases and J by 7 bases, with 12 bases of the junction left unmatched. Each TCR transcript was tagged with a 10-nucleotide random UMI during 5'RACE. TCRdb used MiXCR to reprocess the 5' RACE reads, holding one entry per CDR3 protein. The sample yields around 46,000 distinct CDR3 sequences, roughly 4% seen once. This clonotype occurred many times. What it binds is not known. The sequence derives from a woman aged 60-75 years with multiple sclerosis. Sequencing was carried out using PBMCs. This chain links TRBV4-1 with TRBJ2-2; 7 positions match TRBD2. CDR3 sequence: CASSLGLADSGGELFF. Here the CDR3 DNA reads TGCGCCAGCAGCCTGGGGCTAGCGGATTCGGGCGGGGAGCTGTTTTTT.